The entry below gives a single TCR beta chain sequence along with its context. This sample is part of a study of blood T cell repertoires in COVID-19. Original analysis: How many nucleated cells were present was estimated from reference gene primer amplification. Sequencing used immunoSEQ multiplex PCR; TCRdb keeps in-frame clones, though not all of them. That table furnishes V, J and clone size, whereas the DNA furnished D and trimming. This table has approximately 400,000 clones, more than 70% appearing once. Donors of Cohort 3 who recovered were those that had two negative PCRs, clearance, or symptom resolution. Trimming took 3 bases from V and 6 from J, leaving 9 bases between them. CDR1 SEHNR and CDR2 FQNEAQ come from the germline V gene (reference sequence). The CDR3 has 12 residues.

This chain connects TRBV7-9 to TRBJ2-7, with D perhaps TRBD1 (6 bases). The sequenced sample consisted of PBMCs or T cells enriched from blood (not recorded which). The receptor was isolated from a woman aged 18 to 35 who had recovered from COVID-19. The CDR3 region has the DNA TGTGCCAGCAGCTTTCAGGGGCTCGAGCAGTACTTC. Encoded protein: CASSFQGLEQYF.